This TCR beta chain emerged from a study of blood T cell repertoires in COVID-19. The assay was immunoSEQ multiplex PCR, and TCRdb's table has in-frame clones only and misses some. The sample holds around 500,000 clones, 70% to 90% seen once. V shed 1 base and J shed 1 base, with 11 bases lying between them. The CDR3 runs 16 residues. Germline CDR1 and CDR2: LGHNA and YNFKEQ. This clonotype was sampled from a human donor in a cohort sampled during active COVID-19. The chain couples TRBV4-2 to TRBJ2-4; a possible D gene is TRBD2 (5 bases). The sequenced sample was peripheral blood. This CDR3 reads CASSQGSGGAKNIQYF. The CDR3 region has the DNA TGTGCCAGCAGCCAAGGATCCGGCGGGGCCAAAAACATTCAGTACTTC.